The source of this TCR beta chain is a study of blood T cell repertoires in COVID-19. Study at large: Whether acute or convalescent, the COVID-19 samples came from the United States, Italy and Spain. Nucleic acid was either cDNA or gDNA, and it came from T cells, B-cell-depleted T cells, or PBMCs.

This clone was detected only a few times. CDR1 is MNHEY and CDR2 is SVGEGT in the germline V gene. CDR3 length: 15 amino acids. With 2 bases removed from V and 6 bases from J, the gap between germline ends came to 14 bases. Sequencing was performed with immunoSEQ multiplex PCR; in TCRdb, only in-frame clones are kept and a portion is missing. The repertoire holds approximately 250,000 clones, with 75% to 90% as singletons. Sample: peripheral blood. J is TRBJ2-4 and V is TRBV6-2 or TRBV6-3; possibly TRBD2 for D (5 bases). The sequence derives from a man aged 55 to 70 who had recovered from COVID-19. The CDR3 DNA is TGTGCCAGCAGTTACGGTAGAGGGTCAGCAAACATTCAGTACTTC. It codes for CASSYGRGSANIQYF.